This TCR beta chain was sequenced during a study of naive CD8 T cells in extremely preterm neonates. Cord blood came from elective full-term cesareans at about 35-41 weeks without labor or membrane rupture. Sorted cells: live naive CD8+ T cells, CD45RA+CCR7+, Annexin V-negative. Study outcomes and limitations: Compared with older groups, preterm CDR3s were shorter, with fewer N additions and less trimming. CDR3 nucleotide sharing was approximately 2.8% in preterm, about 0.44% term, around 0.033% children, around 0.01% adults.

The CDR3 extends over 15 amino acids. Trimming shortened V by 1 base and J by 5 bases, and 12 bases separated the two germline ends. Germline V gene sequence: CDR1 MGHRA, CDR2 YSYEKL. Here immunoSEQ multiplex PCR was the method, and the copy in TCRdb shows in-frame clones only, minus some. The sample holds 6,000 to 6,500 clones, 98% seen once. Worth noting for this clone: The antigen is undetermined.

The chain links TRBV4-1 to TRBJ2-1; D perhaps matches TRBD1 (6 bases). Sequenced sample: naive CD8+ T cells from cord blood. This TCR came from a newborn in good health. CDR3 nucleotides: TGCGCCAGCAGCCAAGGATGGGGACAAGACAATGAGCAGTTCTTC. This translates into CASSQGWGQDNEQFF.